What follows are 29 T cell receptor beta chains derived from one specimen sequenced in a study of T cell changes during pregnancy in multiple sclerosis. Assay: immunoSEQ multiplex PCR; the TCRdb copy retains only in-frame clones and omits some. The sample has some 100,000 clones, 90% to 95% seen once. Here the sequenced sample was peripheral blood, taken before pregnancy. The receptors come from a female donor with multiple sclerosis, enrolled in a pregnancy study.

CDR3 sequence reads: CASSFRQDTEAFF. As DNA, the CDR3 is TGCGCCAGCAGCTTCAGACAGGACACTGAAGCTTTCTTT. The J gene is TRBJ1-1, the V gene TRBV5-1, with D possibly matching TRBD1 (6 bases). V was cut by 2 bases and J by 3 bases, with 8 bases left in between. Germline V gives CDR1 SGHRS, CDR2 YFSETQ. CDR3 length: 13 residues.

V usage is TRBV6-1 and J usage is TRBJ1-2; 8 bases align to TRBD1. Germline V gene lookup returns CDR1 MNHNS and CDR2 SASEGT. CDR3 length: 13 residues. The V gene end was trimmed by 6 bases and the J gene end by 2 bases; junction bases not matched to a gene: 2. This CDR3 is CASRDRVNYGYTF. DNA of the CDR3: TGTGCCAGCAGGGACAGGGTCAACTATGGCTACACCTTC.

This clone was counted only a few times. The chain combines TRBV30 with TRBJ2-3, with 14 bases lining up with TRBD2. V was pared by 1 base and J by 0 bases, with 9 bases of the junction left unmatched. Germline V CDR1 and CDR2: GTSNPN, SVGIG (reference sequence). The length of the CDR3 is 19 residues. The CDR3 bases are TGTGCCTGGAGTGCTTTTAGGACTAGCGGGGGGCACAGCACAGATACGCAGTATTTT. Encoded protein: CAWSAFRTSGGHSTDTQYF.

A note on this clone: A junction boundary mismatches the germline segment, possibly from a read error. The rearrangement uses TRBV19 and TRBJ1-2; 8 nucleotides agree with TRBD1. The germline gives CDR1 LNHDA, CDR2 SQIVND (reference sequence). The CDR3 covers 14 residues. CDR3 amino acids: CASSIGQGGYGYTF. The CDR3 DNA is TGTGCCAGTAGCATAGGACAGGGTGGCTATGGCTACACCTTC. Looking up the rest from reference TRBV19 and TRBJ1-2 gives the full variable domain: DGGITQSPKYLFRKEGQNVTLSCEQNLNHDAMYWYRQDPGQGLRLIYYSQIVNDFQKGDIAEGYSVSREKKESFPLTVTSAQKNPTAFYLCASSIGQGGYGYTFGSGTRLTVV.

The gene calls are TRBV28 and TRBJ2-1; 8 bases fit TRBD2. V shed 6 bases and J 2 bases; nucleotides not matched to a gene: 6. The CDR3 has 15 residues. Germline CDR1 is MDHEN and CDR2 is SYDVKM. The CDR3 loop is CASRVAGNPYNEQFF. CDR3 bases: TGTGCCAGCAGAGTAGCGGGAAACCCCTACAATGAGCAGTTCTTC.

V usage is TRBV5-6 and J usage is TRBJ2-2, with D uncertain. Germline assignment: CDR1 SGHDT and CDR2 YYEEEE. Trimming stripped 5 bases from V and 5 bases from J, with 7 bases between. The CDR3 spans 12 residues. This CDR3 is CASSFGTGELFF. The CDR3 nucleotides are TGTGCCAGCAGTTTCGGGACCGGGGAGCTGTTTTTT.

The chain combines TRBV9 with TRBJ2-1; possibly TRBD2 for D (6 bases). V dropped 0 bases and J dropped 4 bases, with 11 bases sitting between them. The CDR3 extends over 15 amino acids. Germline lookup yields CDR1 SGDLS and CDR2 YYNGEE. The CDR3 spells CASSVGSGAYNEQFF. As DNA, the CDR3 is TGTGCCAGCAGCGTAGGGTCGGGAGCTTACAATGAGCAGTTCTTC.

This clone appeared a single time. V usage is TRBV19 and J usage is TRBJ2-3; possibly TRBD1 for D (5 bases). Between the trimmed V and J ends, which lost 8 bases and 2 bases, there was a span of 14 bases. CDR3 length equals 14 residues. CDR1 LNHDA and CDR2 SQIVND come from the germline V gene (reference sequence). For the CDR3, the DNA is TGTGCCAGTCGGAAGGACACCGACACAGATACGCAGTATTTT. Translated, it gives CASRKDTDTDTQYF.

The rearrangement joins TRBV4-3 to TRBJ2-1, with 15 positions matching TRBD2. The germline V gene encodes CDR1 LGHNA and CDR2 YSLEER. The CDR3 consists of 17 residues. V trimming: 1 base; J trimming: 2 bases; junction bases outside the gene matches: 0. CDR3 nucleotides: TGCGCCAGCAGCCAAGGGACTAGCGGGAGGGCCTACAATGAGCAGTTCTTC. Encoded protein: CASSQGTSGRAYNEQFF.

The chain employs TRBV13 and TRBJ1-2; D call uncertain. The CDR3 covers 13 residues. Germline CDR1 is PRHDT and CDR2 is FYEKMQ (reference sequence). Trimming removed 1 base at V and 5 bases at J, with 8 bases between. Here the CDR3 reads CASSLAQMYGYTF. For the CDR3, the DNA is TGTGCCAGCAGCTTAGCGCAGATGTATGGCTACACCTTC.

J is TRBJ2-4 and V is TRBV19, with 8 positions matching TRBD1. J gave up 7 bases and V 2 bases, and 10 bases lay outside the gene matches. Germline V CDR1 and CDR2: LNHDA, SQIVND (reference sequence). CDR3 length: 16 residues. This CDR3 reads CASSIKRTGSNNIQYF. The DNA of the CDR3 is TGTGCCAGTAGTATAAAACGGACAGGGAGTAATAACATTCAGTACTTC.

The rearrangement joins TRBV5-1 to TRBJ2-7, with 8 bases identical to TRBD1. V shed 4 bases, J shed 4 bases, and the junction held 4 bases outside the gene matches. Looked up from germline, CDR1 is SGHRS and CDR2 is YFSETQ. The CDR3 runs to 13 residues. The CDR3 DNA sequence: TGCGCCAGCAGCCTTAACAGGGGGTACGAGCAGTACTTC. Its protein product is CASSLNRGYEQYF.

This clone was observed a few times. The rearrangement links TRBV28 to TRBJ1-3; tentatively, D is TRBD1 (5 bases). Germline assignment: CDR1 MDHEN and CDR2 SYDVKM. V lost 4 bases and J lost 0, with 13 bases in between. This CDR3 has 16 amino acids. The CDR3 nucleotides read TGTGCCAGCAGTTCCGCAGGGTTTGGCTCTGGAAACACCATATATTTT. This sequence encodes CASSSAGFGSGNTIYF.

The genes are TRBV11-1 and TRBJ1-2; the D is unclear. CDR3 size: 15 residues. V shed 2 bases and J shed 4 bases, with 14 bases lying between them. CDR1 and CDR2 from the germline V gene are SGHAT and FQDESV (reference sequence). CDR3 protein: CASSLSATNVYGYTF. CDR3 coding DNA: TGTGCCAGCAGCTTATCCGCTACGAACGTCTATGGCTACACCTTC.

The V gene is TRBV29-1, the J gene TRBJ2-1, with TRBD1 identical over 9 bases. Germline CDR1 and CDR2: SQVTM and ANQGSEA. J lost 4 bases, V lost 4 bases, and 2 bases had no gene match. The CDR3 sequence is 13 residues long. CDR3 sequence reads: CSVADRGYNEQFF. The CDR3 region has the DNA TGCAGCGTTGCGGACAGGGGATACAATGAGCAGTTCTTC.

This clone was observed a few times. The CDR3 loop is CASGVVAGLGEAFF. The DNA of the CDR3 is TGTGCCAGCGGAGTGGTTGCGGGGCTCGGTGAAGCTTTCTTT. The V and J genes are TRBV2 and TRBJ1-1, with a weak D call TRBD1 (5 bases). From germline, CDR1 is SNHLY and CDR2 FYNNEI. Trimming took off 8 bases at V and 7 bases at J, with 20 bases between the two ends. This CDR3 contains 14 residues.

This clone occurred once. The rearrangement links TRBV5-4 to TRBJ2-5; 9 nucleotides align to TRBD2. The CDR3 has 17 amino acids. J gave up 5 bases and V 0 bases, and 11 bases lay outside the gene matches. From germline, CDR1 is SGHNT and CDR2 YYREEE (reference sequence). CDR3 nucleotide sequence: TGTGCCAGCAGCTTGGGAGGCGGGAGGGCCTATGGGGAGACCCAGTACTTC. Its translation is CASSLGGGRAYGETQYF.

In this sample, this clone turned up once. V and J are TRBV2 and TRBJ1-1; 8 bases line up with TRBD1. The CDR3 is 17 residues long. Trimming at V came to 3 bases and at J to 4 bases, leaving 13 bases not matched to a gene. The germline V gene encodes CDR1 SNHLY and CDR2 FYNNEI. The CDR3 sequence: CASSDRADRGGGTEAFF. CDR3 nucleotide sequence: TGTGCCAGCAGTGACAGGGCCGACAGGGGAGGAGGCACTGAAGCTTTCTTT.

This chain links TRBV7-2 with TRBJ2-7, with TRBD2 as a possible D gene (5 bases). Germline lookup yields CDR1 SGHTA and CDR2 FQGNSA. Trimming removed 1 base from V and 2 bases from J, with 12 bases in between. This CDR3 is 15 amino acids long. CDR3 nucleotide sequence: TGTGCCAGCAGCTTAGAGGGCGGGTCCGCCTACGAGCAGTACTTC. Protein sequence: CASSLEGGSAYEQYF.

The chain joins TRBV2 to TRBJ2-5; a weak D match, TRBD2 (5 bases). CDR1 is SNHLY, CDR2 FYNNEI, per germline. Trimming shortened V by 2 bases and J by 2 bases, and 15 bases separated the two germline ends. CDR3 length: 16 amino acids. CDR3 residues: CASSENPGGTQETQYF. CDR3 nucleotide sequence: TGTGCCAGCAGTGAAAACCCAGGAGGTACGCAAGAGACCCAGTACTTC.

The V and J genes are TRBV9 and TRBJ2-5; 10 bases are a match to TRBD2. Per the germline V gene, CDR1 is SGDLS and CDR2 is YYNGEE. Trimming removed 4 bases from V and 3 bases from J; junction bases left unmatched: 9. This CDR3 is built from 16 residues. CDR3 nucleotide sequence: TGTGCCAGCAGCTCTAGCGGGAGAGGGGTTAAAGAGACCCAGTACTTC. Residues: CASSSSGRGVKETQYF.

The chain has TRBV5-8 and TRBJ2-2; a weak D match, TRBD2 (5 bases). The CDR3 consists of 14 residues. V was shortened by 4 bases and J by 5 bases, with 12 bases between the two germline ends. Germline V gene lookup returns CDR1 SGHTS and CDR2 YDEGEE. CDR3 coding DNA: TGTGCCAGCAGCCAGAGGGTGAATACCGGGGAGCTGTTTTTT. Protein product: CASSQRVNTGELFF.

The CDR3 reads CASRALTGGNQPQHF. CDR3 nucleotide sequence: TGTGCCAGCAGAGCACTGACAGGGGGCAATCAGCCCCAGCATTTT. The chain has TRBV6-6 and TRBJ1-5; the match to TRBD1 covers 8 bases. CDR3 length: 15 amino acids. Germline values: CDR1 MNHNY, CDR2 SVGAGI (reference sequence). Trimming took 6 bases from V and 2 from J; bases not matched to a gene: 6.

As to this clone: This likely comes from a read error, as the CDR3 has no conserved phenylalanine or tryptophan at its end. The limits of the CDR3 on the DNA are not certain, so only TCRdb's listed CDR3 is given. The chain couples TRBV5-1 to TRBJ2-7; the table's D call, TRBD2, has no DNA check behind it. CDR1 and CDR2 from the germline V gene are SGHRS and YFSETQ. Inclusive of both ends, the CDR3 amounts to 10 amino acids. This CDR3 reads CASSRGMGGL.

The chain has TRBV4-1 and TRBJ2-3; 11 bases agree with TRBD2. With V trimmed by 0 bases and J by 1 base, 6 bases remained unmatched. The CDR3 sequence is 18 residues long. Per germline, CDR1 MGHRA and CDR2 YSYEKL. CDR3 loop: CASSQDFSGRARTDTQYF. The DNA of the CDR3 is TGCGCCAGCAGCCAAGACTTTAGCGGGAGGGCCCGCACAGATACGCAGTATTTT.

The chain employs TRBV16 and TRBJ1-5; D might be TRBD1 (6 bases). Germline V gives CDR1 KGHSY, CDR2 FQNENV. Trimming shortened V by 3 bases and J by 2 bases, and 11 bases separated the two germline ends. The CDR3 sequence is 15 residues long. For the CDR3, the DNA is TGTGCCAGCAGCCATAACAGGGTGGGCAATCAGCCCCAGCATTTT. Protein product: CASSHNRVGNQPQHF.

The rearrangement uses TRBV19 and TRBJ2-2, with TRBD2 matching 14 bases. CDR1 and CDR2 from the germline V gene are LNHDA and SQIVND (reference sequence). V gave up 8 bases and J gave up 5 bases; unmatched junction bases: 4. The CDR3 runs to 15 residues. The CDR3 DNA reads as TGTGCCAGTGGGACTAGCGGGAGCGGAACCGGGGAGCTGTTTTTT. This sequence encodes CASGTSGSGTGELFF.

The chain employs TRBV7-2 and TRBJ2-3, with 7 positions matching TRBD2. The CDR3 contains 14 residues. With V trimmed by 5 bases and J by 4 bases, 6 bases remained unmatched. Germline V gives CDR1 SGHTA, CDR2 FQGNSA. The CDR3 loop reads CASSTRTRSDTQYF. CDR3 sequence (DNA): TGTGCCAGCAGCACCCGGACTAGGTCAGATACGCAGTATTTT.

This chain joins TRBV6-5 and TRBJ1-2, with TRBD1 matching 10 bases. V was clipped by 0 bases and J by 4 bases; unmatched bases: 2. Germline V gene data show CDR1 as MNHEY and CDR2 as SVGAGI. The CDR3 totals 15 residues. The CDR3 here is CASSYSGQGIYGYTF. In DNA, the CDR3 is TGTGCCAGCAGTTACTCGGGACAGGGGATCTATGGCTACACCTTC.